Listed below are T cell receptor beta chains from one sample, sequenced in a study of cytomegalovirus exposure and HLA in healthy donors. The assay was immunoSEQ multiplex PCR, and TCRdb's table has in-frame clones only and misses some. The sample gives about 190,000 clones, 86% of which show up once; more than 1.1% is in the top ten. The sequencing sample was made of PBMCs. The receptors here all came from a woman aged 18 to 35 in good health and CMV-seronegative. Both conserved end residues are trimmed from each CDR3.

j_gene	v_gene	CDR3aa
TRBJ1-1	TRBV6-1	ASSEAGTGGTEAF
TRBJ1-2	TRBV2	ASSAGTDFYGYT
TRBJ2-2	TRBV2	ASSEGGTAHTGELF
TRBJ2-7	TRBV2	ASSIQGYEQY
TRBJ2-7	TRBV7-9	ASSAGGEGYEQY
TRBJ2-5	TRBV9	ASSELSRGGETQY
TRBJ2-7	TRBV7-8	ASSLVGQMSSYEQY
TRBJ1-2	TRBV27	ASRMNTPGTGRYGYT
TRBJ1-2	TRBV27	ASSAGLGYGYT
TRBJ2-2	TRBV5-6	ASSPPGGAETGELF
TRBJ2-7	TRBV10-2	ASTKNQGYEQY
TRBJ2-2	TRBV6-1	ASRRTGNTGELF
TRBJ1-1	TRBV4-1	ASSQDRPFVWDSEAF
TRBJ2-5	TRBV6-6	ASSGLPGRLQETQY
TRBJ2-7	TRBV18	ASSPGLPYEQY
TRBJ1-2	TRBV6-6	ASSNTGTGGIYGYT
TRBJ2-1	TRBV4-1	ASSQEFPGTGEHNEQF
TRBJ2-7	TRBV5-1	ASSDGTGGSYEQY
TRBJ2-2	TRBV7-6	ASSSLSSGNTGELF
TRBJ2-3	TRBV9	ASSTQQGGSGGFPSTDTQY
TRBJ1-2	TRBV7-9	ASSLTGPDGYT
TRBJ1-2	TRBV27	ASSRRDSTIIYGYT
TRBJ2-3	TRBV6-4	ASSSPLGTSGTDTQY
TRBJ2-1	TRBV9	ASSVAVIGEQF
TRBJ1-1	TRBV20-1	SAVARTEAF